A single sample is the source of the 2 T cell receptor beta chains below, sequenced in a study of radiotherapy plus CTLA-4 blockade in lung cancer. Produced via immunoSEQ multiplex PCR; TCRdb's table is partial and in-frame only. The table lists roughly 100,000 clones, approximately 87% of them singletons. The starting material was peripheral blood, obtained from a patient treated with radiotherapy plus ipilimumab. Every receptor here comes from a human donor with non-small cell lung cancer that progressed on radiotherapy plus ipilimumab. Some clones in this sample may be carry-over from other donors' samples.

This chain's CDR3 is CASSQQTGTFNTEAFF. DNA of the CDR3: TGCGCCAGCAGCCAGCAGACCGGGACATTCAACACTGAAGCTTTCTTT. V and J are TRBV5-1 and TRBJ1-1; maybe TRBD1 (6 bases). This CDR3 is 16 amino acids long. Trimming cost V 4 bases and J 2 bases, with 18 bases left between them. The V gene's germline CDR1 is SGHRS and CDR2 YFSETQ.

This clone has just a few counts. The CDR3 here is CASSFGRTEYEKLFF. The CDR3 DNA reads as TGTGCCAGCAGCTTCGGTCGGACAGAATATGAAAAACTGTTTTTT. The chain joins TRBV7-9 to TRBJ1-4, with D perhaps TRBD1 (6 bases). There are 15 residues in the CDR3. From germline, CDR1 is SEHNR and CDR2 FQNEAQ (reference sequence). V dropped 3 bases and J dropped 6 bases, with 14 bases sitting between them.